This entry lists 21 T cell receptor beta chains sequenced from one sample in a study of STAT5B mutations in CD4+ large granular lymphocyte leukemia. Clones were sequenced by immunoSEQ multiplex PCR, and TCRdb holds only the in-frame ones, with some missing. The sample consists of tens of thousands of clones, 71% of them appearing once. Sequenced: CD4+ T cells from blood buffy coats. Every receptor here comes from a human donor in good health.

V and J are TRBV5-3 and TRBJ1-1; the D is unclear. TRBV5-3 is labeled an ORF, and its function is uncertain. This CDR3 is 11 amino acids long. Deletions cut 4 bases from V and 0 bases from J, with 1 base between. In DNA form, the CDR3 reads TGTGCCAGAAGCATGAACACTGAAGCTTTCTTT. Amino acids: CARSMNTEAFF.

This chain connects TRBV18 to TRBJ1-1; 7 bases align to TRBD1. The CDR3 is 14 amino acids. V shed 0 bases, J shed 4 bases, and the junction held 2 bases outside the gene matches. Germline CDR1 reads KGHSH; CDR2 reads LQKENI. CDR3 nucleotides: TGTGCCAGCTCACCACCAGGGGGCGTCACTGAAGCTTTCTTT. Translation: CASSPPGGVTEAFF.

Worth noting for this clone: Other DNA sequences of this sample code for an identical CDR3. This chain uses TRBV27 with TRBJ1-1; 8 bases align to TRBD1. V shed 4 bases and J 5 bases; nucleotides not matched to a gene: 6. This CDR3 comprises 14 residues. Germline V gene lookup returns CDR1 MNHEY and CDR2 SMNVEV (reference sequence). The CDR3 protein is CASSYGQGETEAFF. DNA for the CDR3: TGTGCCAGCAGTTACGGACAGGGAGAGACTGAAGCTTTCTTT.

This chain links TRBV4-2 with TRBJ2-7, with TRBD1 identical over 11 bases. Germline CDR1 and CDR2: LGHNA and YNFKEQ. CDR3 size: 13 residues. V lost 11 bases, J lost 2 bases, and 5 bases stayed unmatched. The CDR3 loop is CAARGQGAYEQYF. As DNA, the CDR3 is TGTGCCGCCCGGGGACAGGGGGCCTACGAGCAGTACTTC.

The V call is TRBV9, the J call TRBJ2-4; TRBD1 or TRBD2 may be the D gene (5 bases each). This CDR3 is 16 amino acids long. Germline lookup yields CDR1 SGDLS and CDR2 YYNGEE. V dropped 0 bases and J dropped 8 bases, with 18 bases sitting between them. CDR3 region: CASSVADWGIGDIQYF. The CDR3, as DNA: TGTGCCAGCAGCGTAGCCGATTGGGGGATCGGTGACATTCAGTACTTC.

This chain connects TRBV5-1 to TRBJ1-1, with D perhaps TRBD1 (5 bases). Germline CDR1 SGHRS, CDR2 YFSETQ. CDR3 size: 14 residues. Trimming stripped 1 base from V and 1 base from J, with 8 bases between. The CDR3 coding sequence is TGCGCCAGCAGCTTGTATAGGGGGAACACTGAAGCTTTCTTT. This codes for CASSLYRGNTEAFF.

The chain recombines TRBV6-4 with TRBJ1-6, with 8 bases aligning to TRBD1. The CDR3 runs to 18 residues. The J segment lost 6 bases and the V segment lost 7 bases, leaving 17 bases of the junction unmatched. In germline, CDR1 is MRHNA, CDR2 SNTAGT. CDR3 sequence reads: CASNYVRGQGFLNSPLHF. CDR3 in DNA: TGTGCCAGCAACTACGTCAGAGGACAGGGCTTTCTTAATTCACCCCTCCACTTT.

The chain employs TRBV28 and TRBJ1-1; D is unresolved. Trimming pared 10 bases from V and 0 bases from J, leaving 15 bases between. Germline V CDR1 and CDR2: MDHEN, SYDVKM. CDR3 length: 14 residues. CDR3 bases: TGTGCCACCAGGCCTGGGGTCATGAACACTGAAGCTTTCTTT. It codes for CATRPGVMNTEAFF.

The genes are TRBV5-4 and TRBJ1-6, with 7 bases that match TRBD1. The CDR3 is made up of 15 amino acids. V shed 3 bases and J 0 bases; nucleotides not matched to a gene: 0. Germline V lookup: CDR1 SGHNT, CDR2 YYREEE (reference sequence). The CDR3 bases are TGTGCCAGCAGCTGGGACAGCTCCTATAATTCACCCCTCCACTTT. It encodes CASSWDSSYNSPLHF.

The chain links TRBV2 to TRBJ2-5; D call uncertain. CDR3 length: 11 residues. From germline, CDR1 is SNHLY and CDR2 FYNNEI. V was pared by 6 bases and J by 2 bases, with 4 bases between. CDR3 coding DNA: TGTGCCAGCAGGGAACAAGAGACCCAGTACTTC. This codes for CASREQETQYF.

The chain is built from TRBV19 and TRBJ2-1, with D uncertain. The germline V and J ends were trimmed by 3 bases and 14 bases, with 11 bases remaining between them. Germline-derived CDR1 and CDR2 are LNHDA and SQIVND (reference sequence). This CDR3 region has 11 residues. For the CDR3, the DNA is TGTGCCAGTAGTATCGCGAATAACGAGTTCTTC. Protein: CASSIANNEFF. The complete variable domain, with remaining parts taken from reference TRBV19 and TRBJ2-1, reads DGGITQSPKYLFRKEGQNVTLSCEQNLNHDAMYWYRQDPGQGLRLIYYSQIVNDFQKGDIAEGYSVSREKKESFPLTVTSAQKNPTAFYLCASSIANNEFFGPGTRLTVL.

This clone was seen a few times. The J gene is TRBJ1-2, the V gene TRBV28; no definite D call. Germline V gene sequence: CDR1 MDHEN, CDR2 SYDVKM. V lost 6 bases to trimming and J lost 0 bases, with 14 bases between them. The length of the CDR3 is 15 residues. CDR3 residues: CASRYPDISNYGYTF. CDR3 DNA: TGTGCCAGCAGATACCCCGACATCTCTAACTATGGCTACACCTTC.

The chain is built from TRBV7-6 and TRBJ2-5; D is ambiguous. Germline lookup yields CDR1 SGHVS and CDR2 FNYEAQ. The length of the CDR3 is 12 residues. V lost 7 bases and J 4 bases, leaving 10 bases between the germline ends. The CDR3 DNA reads TGTGCCAGCACAAAGCCGCGAGAGACCCAGTACTTC. It yields the protein CASTKPRETQYF.

The rearrangement joins TRBV27 to TRBJ2-2, with 10 bases fitting TRBD2. This CDR3 is 15 amino acids long. Per the germline V gene, CDR1 is MNHEY and CDR2 is SMNVEV (reference sequence). V dropped 5 bases and J dropped 5; count of bases not matched to a gene: 5. This CDR3 is CASSPGTSVTGELFF. CDR3 bases: TGTGCCAGCAGTCCCGGGACTAGCGTGACCGGGGAGCTGTTTTTT.

V and J are TRBV5-1 and TRBJ2-3, with D unclear. The CDR3 totals 15 residues. Germline lookup yields CDR1 SGHRS and CDR2 YFSETQ. Trimming shortened V by 0 bases and J by 6 bases, and 14 bases separated the two germline ends. CDR3 coding DNA: TGCGCCAGCAGCTTGGCCCGAGGCATAGGGGATACGCAGTATTTT. This sequence encodes CASSLARGIGDTQYF. Together with reference TRBV5-1 and TRBJ2-3, the CDR3 gives the full variable domain: KAGVTQTPRYLIKTRGQQVTLSCSPISGHRSVSWYQQTPGQGLQFLFEYFSETQRNKGNFPGRFSGRQFSNSRSEMNVSTLELGDSALYLCASSLARGIGDTQYFGPGTRLTVL.

This clone has more than one count but fewer than ten. The chain uses TRBV5-1 and TRBJ1-1; D is unclear. Looked up from germline, CDR1 is SGHRS and CDR2 is YFSETQ. CDR3 length: 13 amino acids. Trimming left V 4 bases short and J 11 bases short, with 18 bases between. CDR3 residues: CASSLSLTQEAFF. CDR3 in DNA: TGCGCCAGCAGCCTGTCCTTGACGCAGGAGGCTTTCTTT.

The DNA for the CDR3 is TGTGCCAGCCGGACAGGGGGAAGCAATCAGCCCCAGCATTTT. Protein sequence: CASRTGGSNQPQHF. The J gene is TRBJ1-5, the V gene TRBV28; 10 bases fit TRBD1. The CDR3 runs 14 residues. The germline gives CDR1 MDHEN, CDR2 SYDVKM. J lost 1 base, V lost 8 bases, and 2 bases had no gene match.

This clone was seen a handful of times. The chain employs TRBV2 and TRBJ1-5; D not resolved. The V end lost 3 bases, the J end lost 1 base, and 7 bases lay between the germline ends. Germline V gives CDR1 SNHLY, CDR2 FYNNEI. The CDR3 covers 14 residues. In DNA form, the CDR3 reads TGTGCCAGCAGTGATAGGGAGAGCAATCAGCCCCAGCATTTT. Protein product: CASSDRESNQPQHF.

The V and J genes are TRBV6-1 and TRBJ1-2; TRBD1 is a possible D gene (6 bases). The germline gives CDR1 MNHNS, CDR2 SASEGT. The CDR3 consists of 15 residues. Trimming took 2 bases from V and 5 from J, leaving 15 bases between them. The DNA of the CDR3 is TGTGCCAGCAGTGAACGTAGGACAGCGCATTATGGCTACACCTTC. Encoded protein: CASSERRTAHYGYTF.

CDR3 in amino acids: CASSKEAGAFEETQYF. As DNA, the CDR3 is TGTGCCAGCAGCAAAGAGGCAGGGGCTTTCGAAGAGACCCAGTACTTC. The rearrangement joins TRBV21-1 to TRBJ2-5; the table gives TRBD1 as D, unverified against the DNA. TRBV21-1 is described as a pseudogene. The CDR3 extends over 16 amino acids.

The rearrangement uses TRBV7-8 and TRBJ2-7; TRBD2 matches 7 bases. This CDR3 is built from 17 residues. The V gene end was trimmed by 1 base and the J gene end by 7 bases; junction bases not matched to a gene: 16. The germline V gene encodes CDR1 SGHVS and CDR2 FQNEAQ. The DNA of the CDR3 is TGTGCCAGCAGCTTAGATCCTAGCGGCGCCTCTCTCGGGGAGCAGTACTTC. Its translation is CASSLDPSGASLGEQYF.